This T cell receptor (beta chain) was sequenced for a study of blood T cell repertoires in COVID-19. Study as a whole: Samples representing acute and convalescent COVID-19 were sourced from the United States, Italy and Spain. The analysed material was cDNA or gDNA that came from T cells, B-cell-depleted T cells, or PBMCs.

Per the germline V gene, CDR1 is SGHRS and CDR2 is YFSETQ. Trimming removed 4 bases from V and 1 base from J; junction bases left unmatched: 4. The CDR3 consists of 14 residues. In the original analysis: Nucleated cell number was recorded as an estimate derived from reference gene primer amplification. The assay was immunoSEQ multiplex PCR, and TCRdb's table has in-frame clones only and misses some. The V and J calls and clone size were taken over from that table, and D and trimming were inferred from the DNA. Among about 120,000 clones, 85% were seen once, and the ten largest hold roughly 11%. Sequencing was done on a sample of peripheral blood. The clonotype was recovered from a man older than 75 with acute or convalescent COVID-19. The J gene is TRBJ1-1, the V gene TRBV5-1, with 7 bases that match TRBD1. The DNA for the CDR3 is TGCGCCAGCAGCCAGGGACAGCGGAACACTGAAGCTTTCTTT. Protein product: CASSQGQRNTEAFF.